This T cell receptor (beta chain) was captured in a study of cytomegalovirus exposure and HLA in healthy donors. Study results and limitations: Researchers counted around 160 TCR beta chains as cytomegalovirus-associated. According to a later analysis, most TCR beta chains associated with CMV appeared HLA-restricted. Later, an analysis showed that TCR beta chains associated with HLA were more clonally expanded than others that were equally common. It was likely that a cluster of highly shared sequence variants was a sequencing artifact.

The PCR used 60 Vbeta and 13 Jbeta primers. TCRdb keeps only in-frame clones here, not all; method: immunoSEQ multiplex PCR. The data contain fewer than 150,000 clones, 70% to 85% of them seen just once; the ten biggest clones take up 3.5% to 4.5%. In the case of this clone: The antigen is not known.

CDR3 length equals 17 residues. The germline V gene has CDR1 MNHEY and CDR2 SMNVEV (reference sequence). The germline V and J ends were trimmed by 3 bases and 0 bases, with 15 bases remaining between them. Sequencing input: PBMCs. The chain carries TRBV27 and TRBJ1-3; D may be TRBD1 (6 bases). The sequence was collected from a human donor in good health. The CDR3 nucleotides read TGTGCCAGCAGTTTTGGAGGGGGGGGGTCCTCTGGAAACACCATATATTTT. Amino acids: CASSFGGGGSSGNTIYF.